Reported below is one T cell receptor (beta chain). The authors' processing: Researchers report that nucleated cell counts were estimated from reference gene primer amplification. Clones were sequenced by immunoSEQ multiplex PCR, and TCRdb holds only the in-frame ones, with some missing. From that table come the V and J calls and clone size; the DNA was used to work out D and trimming. The sample carries approximately 160,000 clones, about 86% recorded once. The CDR3 totals 16 residues. Germline CDR1 and CDR2: SGHRS and YFSETQ. The ends were cut back, 3 bases at V and 4 bases at J, with 16 bases in the middle. This specimen belongs to a study of blood T cell repertoires in COVID-19. Turning to the study itself: There were acute and convalescent COVID-19 samples, and they came from the United States, Italy and Spain. T cells, B-cell-depleted T cells, or PBMCs provided the cDNA or gDNA that served as material.

Input material: peripheral blood. This chain connects TRBV5-1 to TRBJ1-4; TRBD1 is a possible D gene (5 bases). This clonotype originated in a woman in her seventies with acute or convalescent COVID-19. The chain's CDR3 is CASSSRGEGGNEKLFF. As DNA, the CDR3 is TGCGCCAGCAGCTCGCGAGGGGAGGGCGGTAATGAAAAACTGTTTTTT. Complete variable domain (other parts from reference TRBV5-1 and TRBJ1-4): KAGVTQTPRYLIKTRGQQVTLSCSPISGHRSVSWYQQTPGQGLQFLFEYFSETQRNKGNFPGRFSGRQFSNSRSEMNVSTLELGDSALYLCASSSRGEGGNEKLFFGSGTQLSVL.